Listed here is a single TCR beta chain. Data came from immunoSEQ multiplex PCR; TCRdb stores just in-frame clones and leaves some out. This table has under 20,000 clones, about three quarters appearing once. This sample was taken from a study of somatic mutations in cytotoxic T cells in rheumatoid arthritis. For the study at large: Flow cytometry sorted some V beta antibody-stained T-cell populations to nearly 100% purity, V beta1+ cells among them being sequenced for TCRB.

From germline, CDR1 is MNHEY and CDR2 SVGAGI. This CDR3 spans 14 amino acids. The V segment lost 4 bases and the J segment 7 bases; nucleotides outside the gene matches: 6. V gene TRBV6-5 combines with J gene TRBJ2-3; 9 bases fit TRBD2. Sequencing used CD8+ T cells sorted from blood. The TCR originated in an adult with rheumatoid arthritis. CDR3 sequence (DNA): TGTGCCAGCAGTTTGGGCGGGGGGGTATATACGCAGTATTTT. Translated, it gives CASSLGGGVYTQYF.